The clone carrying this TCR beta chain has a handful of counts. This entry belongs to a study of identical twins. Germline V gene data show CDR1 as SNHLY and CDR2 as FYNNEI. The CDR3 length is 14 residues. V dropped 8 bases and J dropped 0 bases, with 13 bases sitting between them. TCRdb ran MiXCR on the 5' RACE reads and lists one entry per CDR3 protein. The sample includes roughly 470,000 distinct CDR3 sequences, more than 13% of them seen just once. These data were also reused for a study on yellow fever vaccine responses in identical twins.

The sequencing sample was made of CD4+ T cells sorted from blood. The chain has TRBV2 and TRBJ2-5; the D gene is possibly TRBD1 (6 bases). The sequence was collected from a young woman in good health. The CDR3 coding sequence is TGTGCCAGCGAGTGGGACAAGTACCAAGAGACCCAGTACTTC. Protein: CASEWDKYQETQYF.